This T cell receptor beta chain was captured in a study of T cells after posttransplantation cyclophosphamide. The study, taken as a whole, reports: Donor-recipient repertoire similarity was low at 1-2 months, rising over year one. Skin or GI-infiltrating T cells shared few TRB sequences with blood. Recipient CMV seropositivity and CMV reactivation strongly tracked TRB clonality.

Data came from immunoSEQ multiplex PCR; TCRdb stores just in-frame clones and leaves some out. The data show roughly 40,000 clones, with none appearing a single time. Peripheral blood was collected from the related graft donor on the marrow donation day. Germline CDR1 and CDR2: KGHSH and LQKENI. This CDR3 region has 15 residues. V shed 3 bases and J shed 7 bases, with 13 bases lying between them. To note about this clone: Its target is not known.

The source material was PBMCs. The receptor was derived from a woman aged 45 to 65 in good health and a related stem cell transplant donor. J is TRBJ1-6 and V is TRBV18, with a possible D match to TRBD1 (6 bases). The CDR3 DNA sequence: TGTGCCAGCTCACCCCCACAGGGAGGGAATTCACCCCTCCACTTT. This codes for CASSPPQGGNSPLHF.